This T cell receptor beta chain was recovered during a study of cytomegalovirus exposure and HLA in healthy donors. About the study: Assignment to the Caucasian-associated ancestry cluster applied to over 70% of the approximately 400 genotyped donors.

Study-level points and caveats: Several V segments, TRBV6-2 and TRBV6-3 among them, could not be told apart and were dropped.

On this clone itself: Its antigen is unidentified.

Researchers ran the PCR with 60 Vbeta and 13 Jbeta primers. This table comes from immunoSEQ multiplex PCR, and its TCRdb copy is limited to in-frame clones, with some not included. There are about 200,000 clones in the sample; roughly 72% occur only once, and under 2% lies in the top ten. V lost 5 bases, J lost 1 base, and 20 bases lay in between. The CDR3 runs to 17 residues. The germline V gene encodes CDR1 SEHNR and CDR2 FQNEAQ (reference sequence). This receptor was obtained from a man under 40 in good health and CMV-seronegative. This rearrangement joins TRBV7-9 to TRBJ1-1; the D is unclear. Sequencing used PBMCs. CDR3 DNA: TGTGCCAGCAGCCCCGGCATGTCACAGAATGCGAACACTGAAGCTTTCTTT. It encodes CASSPGMSQNANTEAFF.